The clone carrying this T cell receptor (beta chain) came up once. The antigen remains undetermined. This sample stems from a study of cytomegalovirus exposure and HLA in healthy donors. Study results and limitations: Associated with cytomegalovirus, according to the listing, were about 160 TCR beta chains. Reported performance of the classifier showed diagnosis of cytomegalovirus status with high specificity and sensitivity. It was found in a later analysis that first-cohort TCR clusters tended to co-occur in the roughly 120 validation repertoires.

The donors belonged to the approximately 120-subject validation cohort, separate from the roughly 700-subject first cohort. V gave up 2 bases and J gave up 2 bases; unmatched junction bases: 4. This CDR3 is 17 amino acids long. Germline V CDR1 and CDR2: LGHNA, YNFKEQ. TCRdb's copy holds only in-frame clones and misses some; the assay was immunoSEQ multiplex PCR. This sample carries over 110,000 clones, more than 75% of them seen once, and the ten largest clones take 8.5% to 9.5%. This TCR was sampled from a man younger than 35 in good health and CMV-seropositive. V and J are TRBV4-2 and TRBJ2-3, with 13 bases lining up with TRBD2. The specimen sequenced was PBMCs. CDR3 protein: CASSQWTSGGTTDTQYF. CDR3 DNA sequence: TGTGCCAGCAGCCAATGGACTAGCGGGGGTACCACAGATACGCAGTATTTT.